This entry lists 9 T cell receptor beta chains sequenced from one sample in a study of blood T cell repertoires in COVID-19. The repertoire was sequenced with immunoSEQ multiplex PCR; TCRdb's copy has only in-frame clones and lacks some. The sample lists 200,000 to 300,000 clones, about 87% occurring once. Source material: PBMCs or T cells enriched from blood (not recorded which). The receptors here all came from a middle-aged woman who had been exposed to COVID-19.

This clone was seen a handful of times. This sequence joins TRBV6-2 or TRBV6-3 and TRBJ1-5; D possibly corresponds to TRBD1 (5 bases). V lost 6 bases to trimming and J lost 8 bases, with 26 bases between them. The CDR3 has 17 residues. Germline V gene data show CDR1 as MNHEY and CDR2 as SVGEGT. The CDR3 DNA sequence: TGTGCCAGCAGCCCTATCATAGGAATAGGGGATATAGAGCCCCAGCATTTT. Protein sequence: CASSPIIGIGDIEPQHF.

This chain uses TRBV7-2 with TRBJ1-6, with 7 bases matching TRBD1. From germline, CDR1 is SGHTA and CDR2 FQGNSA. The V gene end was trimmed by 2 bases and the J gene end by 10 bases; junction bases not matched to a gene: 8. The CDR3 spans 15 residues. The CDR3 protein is CASSLSGTAGSPLHF. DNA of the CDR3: TGTGCCAGCAGCTTATCCGGGACAGCTGGCTCACCCCTCCACTTT.

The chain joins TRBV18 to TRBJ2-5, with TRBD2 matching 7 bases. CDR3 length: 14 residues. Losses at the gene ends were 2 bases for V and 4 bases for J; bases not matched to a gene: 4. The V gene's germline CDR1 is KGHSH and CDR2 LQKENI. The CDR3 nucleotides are TGTGCCAGCTCACCAGGCGGGGGAACAGAGACCCAGTACTTC. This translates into CASSPGGGTETQYF.

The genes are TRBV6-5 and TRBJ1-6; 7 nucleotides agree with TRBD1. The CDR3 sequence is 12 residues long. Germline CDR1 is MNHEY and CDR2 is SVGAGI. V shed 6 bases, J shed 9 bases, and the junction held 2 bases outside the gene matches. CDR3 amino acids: CASRRQGSPLHF. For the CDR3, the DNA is TGTGCCAGCAGGAGACAGGGTTCACCCCTCCACTTT.

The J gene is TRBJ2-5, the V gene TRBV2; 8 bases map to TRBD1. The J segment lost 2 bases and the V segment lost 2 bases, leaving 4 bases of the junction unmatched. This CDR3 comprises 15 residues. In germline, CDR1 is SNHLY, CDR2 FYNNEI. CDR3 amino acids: CASSEIGTGQETQYF. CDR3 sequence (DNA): TGTGCCAGCAGTGAAATCGGGACAGGACAAGAGACCCAGTACTTC.

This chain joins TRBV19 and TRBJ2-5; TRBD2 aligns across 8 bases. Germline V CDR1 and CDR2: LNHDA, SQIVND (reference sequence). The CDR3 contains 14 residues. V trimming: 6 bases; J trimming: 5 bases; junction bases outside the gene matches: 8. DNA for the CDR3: TGTGCCAGTAGCGTTGGCGGGGGGTTCGAGACCCAGTACTTC. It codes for CASSVGGGFETQYF. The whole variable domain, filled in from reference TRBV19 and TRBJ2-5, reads DGGITQSPKYLFRKEGQNVTLSCEQNLNHDAMYWYRQDPGQGLRLIYYSQIVNDFQKGDIAEGYSVSREKKESFPLTVTSAQKNPTAFYLCASSVGGGFETQYFGPGTRLLVL.

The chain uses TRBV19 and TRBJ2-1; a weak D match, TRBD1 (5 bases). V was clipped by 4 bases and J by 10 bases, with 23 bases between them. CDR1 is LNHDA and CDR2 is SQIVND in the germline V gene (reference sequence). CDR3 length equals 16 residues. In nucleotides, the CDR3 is TGTGCCAGTAGTAGGCGGACCAGTGTCAGGGAAGGGGAGCAGTTCTTC. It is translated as CASSRRTSVREGEQFF.

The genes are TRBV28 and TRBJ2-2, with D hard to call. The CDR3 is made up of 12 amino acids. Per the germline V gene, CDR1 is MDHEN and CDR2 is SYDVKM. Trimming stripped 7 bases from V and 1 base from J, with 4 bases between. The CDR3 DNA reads TGTGCCAGCATCCAGAACACCGGGGAGCTGTTTTTT. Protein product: CASIQNTGELFF.

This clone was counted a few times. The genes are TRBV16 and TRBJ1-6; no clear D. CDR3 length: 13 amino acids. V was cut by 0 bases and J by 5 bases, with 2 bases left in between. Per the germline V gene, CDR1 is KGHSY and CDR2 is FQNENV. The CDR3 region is CASSQSNNSPLHF. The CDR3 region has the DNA TGTGCCAGCAGCCAATCTAATAATTCACCCCTCCACTTT.